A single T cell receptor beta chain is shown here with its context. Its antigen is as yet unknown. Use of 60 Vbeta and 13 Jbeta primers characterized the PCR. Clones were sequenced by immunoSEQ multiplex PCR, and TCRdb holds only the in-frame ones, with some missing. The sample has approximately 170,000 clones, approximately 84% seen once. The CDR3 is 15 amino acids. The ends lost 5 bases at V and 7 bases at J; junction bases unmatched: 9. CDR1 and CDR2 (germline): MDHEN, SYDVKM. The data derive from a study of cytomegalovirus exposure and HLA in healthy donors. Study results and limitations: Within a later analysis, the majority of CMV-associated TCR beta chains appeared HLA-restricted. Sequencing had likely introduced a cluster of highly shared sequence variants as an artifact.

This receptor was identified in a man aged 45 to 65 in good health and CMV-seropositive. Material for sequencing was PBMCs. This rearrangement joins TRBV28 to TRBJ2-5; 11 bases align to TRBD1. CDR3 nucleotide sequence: TGTGCCAGCAGTACTCTTGGACAGGGGGCGGCGACCCAGTACTTC. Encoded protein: CASSTLGQGAATQYF.